This TCR beta chain was sequenced during a study of blood T cell repertoires in COVID-19. Study-level background: In each case, the material was cDNA or gDNA derived from T cells, B-cell-depleted T cells, or PBMCs.

Some clones are missing from TCRdb's copy, which holds only in-frame ones; the method was immunoSEQ multiplex PCR. The sample has about 260,000 clones, just under 90% seen once. The source of this sequence is a woman aged 40 to 50 with acute or convalescent COVID-19. Material: peripheral blood.

Here the CDR3 reads CASRPGPNEQFF. CDR3 coding DNA: TGTGCCAGTCGCCCAGGGCCGAATGAGCAGTTCTTC. This chain links TRBV2 with TRBJ2-1; maybe TRBD1 (5 bases). This CDR3 contains 12 residues. Trimming removed 9 bases from V and 7 bases from J, with 13 bases in between. Germline loops: CDR1 SNHLY, CDR2 FYNNEI.